Listed below are T cell receptor beta chains from one sample, sequenced in a study of post-analysis software for immune sequencing data. TCRdb processed the PCR reads anew with MiXCR; each CDR3 protein has one entry. The table has about 430,000 distinct CDR3 sequences, approximately 39% seen once. The source material was blood. Receptors originate from a girl between 2 and 10 years old with multiple sclerosis. Both conserved end residues are part of each CDR3. Each record gives: V gene, clone size, D gene, J gene, CDR3 protein, CDR3 DNA. The D gene is left open where the match is weak. Only part of the rows carry a size: once, few, many, or a class if the clone is expanded.

v_gene: TRBV6-1; abundance: -; d_gene: -; j_gene: TRBJ2-3; CDR3aa: CASSEVEGSGDTQYF; CDR3nt: TGTGCCAGCAGTGAAGTGGAGGGGTCCGGGGATACGCAGTATTTT
v_gene: TRBV3-1; abundance: -; d_gene: -; j_gene: TRBJ1-2; CDR3aa: CASSPLGASPNYGYTF; CDR3nt: TGTGCCAGCAGCCCCCTGGGGGCCAGCCCTAACTATGGCTACACCTTC
v_gene: TRBV6-2/TRBV6-3; abundance: -; d_gene: TRBD1; j_gene: TRBJ2-7; CDR3aa: CASSQATGGDMTCEQYF; CDR3nt: TGTGCCAGCAGTCAGGCGACAGGGGGCGATATGACCTGCGAGCAGTACTTC
v_gene: TRBV9; abundance: -; d_gene: -; j_gene: TRBJ1-5; CDR3aa: CASSVGPNSNQPQHF; CDR3nt: TGTGCCAGCAGCGTGGGTCCCAACAGCAATCAGCCCCAGCATTTT
v_gene: TRBV12-3/TRBV12-4; abundance: few; d_gene: -; j_gene: TRBJ2-1; CDR3aa: CASRPSGIENEQFF; CDR3nt: TGTGCCAGCAGGCCCTCCGGTATAGAGAATGAGCAGTTCTTC
v_gene: TRBV15; abundance: -; d_gene: -; j_gene: TRBJ2-1; CDR3aa: CATSPGDEQFF; CDR3nt: TGTGCCACCAGCCCTGGGGACGAGCAGTTCTTC
v_gene: TRBV28; abundance: -; d_gene: -; j_gene: TRBJ2-1; CDR3aa: CASSFLQRNNEQFF; CDR3nt: TGTGCCAGCAGTTTTTTACAGCGGAACAATGAGCAGTTCTTC
v_gene: TRBV5-6; abundance: few; d_gene: -; j_gene: TRBJ2-5; CDR3aa: CASSLVGQVLSLQETQYF; CDR3nt: TGTGCCAGCAGCTTGGTTGGTCAGGTCCTCTCGCTACAAGAGACCCAGTACTTC
v_gene: TRBV4-2; abundance: few; d_gene: -; j_gene: TRBJ2-3; CDR3aa: CASSQDSLIRGSTDTQYF; CDR3nt: TGTGCCAGCAGCCAAGATTCCCTAATCCGGGGTAGCACAGATACGCAGTATTTT
v_gene: TRBV5-1; abundance: -; d_gene: TRBD2; j_gene: TRBJ2-1; CDR3aa: CASSPWGGMRDMTYNEQFF; CDR3nt: TGCGCCAGCAGCCCCTGGGGGGGGATGCGTGACATGACATACAATGAGCAGTTCTTC
v_gene: TRBV10-3; abundance: few; d_gene: TRBD1; j_gene: TRBJ2-7; CDR3aa: CAISDLSDRNTYEQYF; CDR3nt: TGTGCCATCAGTGACCTATCGGACAGGAACACCTACGAGCAGTACTTC
v_gene: TRBV5-1; abundance: few; d_gene: TRBD2; j_gene: TRBJ2-5; CDR3aa: CASSYGRAGQETQYF; CDR3nt: TGCGCCAGCAGCTACGGACGAGCGGGGCAGGAGACCCAGTACTTC
v_gene: TRBV4-3; abundance: few; d_gene: -; j_gene: TRBJ1-1; CDR3aa: CASSQGVKITEAFF; CDR3nt: TGCGCCAGCAGCCAAGGGGTGAAGATAACTGAAGCTTTCTTT
v_gene: TRBV29-1; abundance: few; d_gene: TRBD2; j_gene: TRBJ2-5; CDR3aa: CSVTGTNVQETQYF; CDR3nt: TGCAGCGTTACCGGGACTAACGTTCAAGAGACCCAGTACTTC
v_gene: TRBV13; abundance: -; d_gene: TRBD1; j_gene: TRBJ2-2; CDR3aa: CASSIPQGRRFTGELFF; CDR3nt: TGTGCCAGCAGCATACCACAGGGGCGGCGTTTCACCGGGGAGCTGTTTTTT
v_gene: TRBV20-1; abundance: -; d_gene: -; j_gene: TRBJ1-1; CDR3aa: CSARGGALDTEAFF; CDR3nt: TGCAGTGCTAGAGGGGGCGCGTTGGACACTGAAGCTTTCTTT
v_gene: TRBV18; abundance: -; d_gene: TRBD1; j_gene: TRBJ1-2; CDR3aa: CASSPGTDGYGYTF; CDR3nt: TGTGCCAGCTCACCAGGGACAGACGGCTATGGCTACACCTTC
v_gene: TRBV3-1; abundance: few; d_gene: TRBD1; j_gene: TRBJ1-5; CDR3aa: CASSPGQGAAEPQHF; CDR3nt: TGTGCCAGCAGTCCGGGACAGGGGGCTGCCGAGCCCCAGCATTTT
v_gene: TRBV5-1; abundance: few; d_gene: -; j_gene: TRBJ2-1; CDR3aa: CASSDSGWGNEQFF; CDR3nt: TGCGCCAGCAGCGATAGTGGCTGGGGCAATGAGCAGTTCTTC
v_gene: TRBV5-1; abundance: -; d_gene: -; j_gene: TRBJ2-7; CDR3aa: CASRVGGHRLLVGHEQYF; CDR3nt: TGCGCCAGCCGGGTGGGAGGACACCGGCTCCTGGTAGGCCACGAGCAGTACTTC
v_gene: TRBV5-1; abundance: -; d_gene: -; j_gene: TRBJ1-1; CDR3aa: CASSSRGVLGAFF; CDR3nt: TGCGCCAGCAGCTCACGAGGAGTACTAGGAGCTTTCTTT
v_gene: TRBV12-3/TRBV12-4; abundance: -; d_gene: TRBD2; j_gene: TRBJ2-1; CDR3aa: CASSPGLAGTSTQFF; CDR3nt: TGTGCCAGCAGTCCGGGACTAGCGGGAACTTCTACTCAGTTCTTC
v_gene: TRBV7-9; abundance: -; d_gene: TRBD2; j_gene: TRBJ2-1; CDR3aa: CASSFSGRSHYNEQFF; CDR3nt: TGTGCCAGCAGCTTTAGCGGGAGGTCTCATTACAATGAGCAGTTCTTC
v_gene: TRBV29-1; abundance: few; d_gene: TRBD1; j_gene: TRBJ2-7; CDR3aa: CSVGPGTGVYEQYF; CDR3nt: TGCAGCGTTGGCCCTGGGACAGGGGTGTACGAGCAGTACTTC
v_gene: TRBV4-2; abundance: -; d_gene: TRBD2; j_gene: TRBJ2-3; CDR3aa: CASSQGSGSTDTQYF; CDR3nt: TGTGCCAGCAGCCAAGGTAGCGGGAGTACAGATACGCAGTATTTT
v_gene: TRBV28; abundance: -; d_gene: TRBD1; j_gene: TRBJ2-1; CDR3aa: CASTGTGWRDEQFF; CDR3nt: TGTGCCAGCACAGGGACAGGGTGGAGGGATGAGCAGTTCTTC
v_gene: TRBV29-1; abundance: few; d_gene: TRBD1; j_gene: TRBJ1-2; CDR3aa: CNAQGEGNYGYTF; CDR3nt: TGCAACGCACAGGGGGAGGGAAACTATGGCTACACCTTC
v_gene: TRBV7-3; abundance: few; d_gene: -; j_gene: TRBJ2-6; CDR3aa: CASSLGHGGANVLTF; CDR3nt: TGTGCCAGCAGCCTTGGACATGGAGGGGCCAACGTCCTGACTTTC
v_gene: TRBV7-9; abundance: -; d_gene: -; j_gene: TRBJ1-1; CDR3aa: CASSLGGAGTEAFF; CDR3nt: TGTGCCAGCAGCTTAGGGGGGGCTGGCACTGAAGCTTTCTTT
v_gene: TRBV5-1; abundance: -; d_gene: TRBD2; j_gene: TRBJ2-7; CDR3aa: CASSSLGLATYEQYF; CDR3nt: TGCGCCAGCAGCAGCCTGGGACTAGCAACCTACGAGCAGTACTTC
v_gene: TRBV28; abundance: -; d_gene: TRBD1; j_gene: TRBJ2-5; CDR3aa: CASSGTGGFKTQYF; CDR3nt: TGTGCCAGCAGTGGGACAGGGGGGTTCAAGACCCAGTACTTC
v_gene: TRBV6-1; abundance: few; d_gene: TRBD1; j_gene: TRBJ2-1; CDR3aa: CASRQGAGYNEQFF; CDR3nt: TGTGCCAGCAGACAGGGGGCGGGTTACAATGAGCAGTTCTTC
v_gene: TRBV6-5; abundance: few; d_gene: TRBD2; j_gene: TRBJ2-1; CDR3aa: CASSNSGMGTYNEQFF; CDR3nt: TGTGCCAGCAGTAATAGCGGGATGGGAACCTACAATGAGCAGTTCTTC
v_gene: TRBV14; abundance: -; d_gene: -; j_gene: TRBJ1-4; CDR3aa: CASSTSGRTNEKLFF; CDR3nt: TGTGCCAGCAGCACTTCCGGGAGAACTAATGAAAAACTGTTTTTT
v_gene: TRBV29-1; abundance: -; d_gene: -; j_gene: TRBJ2-3; CDR3aa: CSVDALGEGADTQYF; CDR3nt: TGCAGCGTTGACGCCCTAGGGGAAGGCGCAGATACGCAGTATTTT
v_gene: TRBV7-2; abundance: few; d_gene: -; j_gene: TRBJ2-3; CDR3aa: CASTQGVSTDTQYF; CDR3nt: TGTGCCAGCACCCAAGGAGTTAGCACAGATACGCAGTATTTT
v_gene: TRBV4-1; abundance: few; d_gene: TRBD2; j_gene: TRBJ2-7; CDR3aa: CASSQPGGAYEQYF; CDR3nt: TGCGCCAGCAGCCAACCCGGGGGGGCCTACGAGCAGTACTTC
v_gene: TRBV6-2/TRBV6-3; abundance: -; d_gene: TRBD2; j_gene: TRBJ2-3; CDR3aa: CASSAGLAGRHDTQYF; CDR3nt: TGTGCCAGCAGTGCCGGACTAGCGGGGCGCCACGATACGCAGTATTTT
v_gene: TRBV20-1; abundance: -; d_gene: TRBD2; j_gene: TRBJ2-1; CDR3aa: CSANGLVESYNEQFF; CDR3nt: TGCAGTGCTAACGGACTAGTTGAGTCCTACAATGAGCAGTTCTTC
v_gene: TRBV20-1; abundance: -; d_gene: -; j_gene: TRBJ2-5; CDR3aa: CSATGRGIGETQYF; CDR3nt: TGCAGTGCTACGGGAAGAGGGATAGGAGAGACCCAGTACTTC
v_gene: TRBV12-3/TRBV12-4; abundance: few; d_gene: TRBD1; j_gene: TRBJ1-5; CDR3aa: CASSLHRGLENQPQHF; CDR3nt: TGTGCCAGCAGTTTACACAGGGGGCTCGAAAATCAGCCCCAGCATTTT
v_gene: TRBV6-1; abundance: -; d_gene: -; j_gene: TRBJ1-1; CDR3aa: CASRTANTEAFF; CDR3nt: TGTGCCAGCAGGACGGCGAACACTGAAGCTTTCTTT
v_gene: TRBV20-1; abundance: few; d_gene: TRBD1; j_gene: TRBJ2-3; CDR3aa: CSASPLRDSNADTQYF; CDR3nt: TGCAGTGCCAGCCCCCTCCGGGACAGTAATGCAGATACGCAGTATTTT
v_gene: TRBV21-1; abundance: -; d_gene: -; j_gene: TRBJ2-6; CDR3aa: CASKSRDGIFSGANVLTF; CDR3nt: TGTGCCAGCAAGAGCCGGGACGGCATCTTCTCTGGGGCCAACGTCCTGACTTTC
v_gene: TRBV10-3; abundance: few; d_gene: -; j_gene: TRBJ2-1; CDR3aa: CAIKEGARDSNEQFF; CDR3nt: TGTGCCATCAAGGAGGGGGCGAGGGATTCAAATGAGCAGTTCTTC
v_gene: TRBV7-9; abundance: -; d_gene: -; j_gene: TRBJ2-3; CDR3aa: CASSSTIYQGGDLTDTQYF; CDR3nt: TGTGCCAGCAGCTCTACAATATATCAGGGGGGCGACCTCACAGATACGCAGTATTTT
v_gene: TRBV5-6; abundance: -; d_gene: -; j_gene: TRBJ2-1; CDR3aa: CASSRLGGDSYNEQFF; CDR3nt: TGTGCCAGCAGCCGCCTTGGCGGTGACTCCTACAATGAGCAGTTCTTC
v_gene: TRBV4-2; abundance: few; d_gene: -; j_gene: TRBJ2-6; CDR3aa: CASSLGTLPDVLTF; CDR3nt: TGTGCCAGCAGCCTTGGGACCCTCCCAGACGTCCTGACTTTC